This T cell receptor beta chain was observed in a study of cytomegalovirus exposure and HLA in healthy donors. Findings and caveats of the study: An analysis done earlier found most TCR beta V segments productive about 87% or about 30% of the time. It has been reported that TCR beta sequences accurately predicted the HLA-A and HLA-B alleles of most subjects.

It was with 60 Vbeta and 13 Jbeta primers that the PCR ran. Method: immunoSEQ multiplex PCR; TCRdb's copy keeps in-frame clones and lacks some. This table holds 150,000 to 180,000 clones, more than 75% found once. For this clone: Its antigen remains unknown.

The source is a man aged 25 to 45 in good health and CMV-seropositive. Input material: PBMCs.

The CDR3 region has the DNA TGTGCCATCAAGAGGGACAGGGCCACAGATACGCAGTATTTT. Translating gives CAIKRDRATDTQYF. The chain has TRBV10-3 and TRBJ2-3, with TRBD1 identical over 9 bases. The CDR3 is made up of 14 amino acids. Unmatched junction bases numbered 4, after V lost 7 bases and J lost 2 bases. Germline CDR1 and CDR2: ENHRY and SYGVKD.